By its share, the clone carrying this T cell receptor beta chain is large (0.1 to 1%). The protocol was immunoSEQ multiplex PCR, while the TCRdb copy is restricted to in-frame clones and leaves out a portion. The sample records roughly 15,000 clones, around 68% being singletons. The record originates from a study of tumor-infiltrating lymphocytes in localized non-small cell lung cancer. CDR1 is SGHVS, CDR2 FNYEAQ, per germline. The CDR3 runs 14 residues. With 5 bases removed from V and 2 bases from J, the gap between germline ends came to 10 bases. Sequenced input: uninvolved lung tissue not adjacent to the tumor. The V gene is TRBV7-6, the J gene TRBJ2-1, with a tentative D call TRBD1 (6 bases). The origin of this receptor is a human donor with non-small cell lung cancer. Here the CDR3 DNA reads TGTGCCAGCAGCCGGGACAATCCCTACAATGAGCAGTTCTTC. Amino acid sequence: CASSRDNPYNEQFF.